This TCR beta chain was sequenced during a study of CD8+ T cells in alopecia areata. Peripheral blood, together with lesional scalp punch biopsies, was collected from alopecia areata patients. Sequencing relied on a cDNA template that was reverse transcribed from extracted RNA. Generated by immunoSEQ multiplex PCR, the TCRdb table keeps only in-frame clones and is missing some. The table lists 130,000 or so clones, approximately 47% of them singletons, with about 11% in the top ten. There are a few counts of this clone. The antigen is undetermined. Study observations and caveats: The study found higher clonality in lesional than normal scalp, especially in alopecia totalis/universalis.

The sequence derives from a human donor with alopecia areata. Sequencing was performed on NKG2D-low CD8+ T cells sorted from blood.

CDR3 sequence: CASSWAEVMDEQYF. Here the CDR3 DNA reads TGCGCCAGCAGCTGGGCAGAGGTTATGGACGAGCAGTACTTC. The chain has TRBV5-1 and TRBJ2-7; no reliable D call. This CDR3 comprises 14 residues. Germline CDR1 SGHRS, CDR2 YFSETQ. Trimming removed 3 bases from V and 5 bases from J, with 15 bases in between.